These 14 T cell receptor beta chains share one sample of origin, sequenced in a study of regulatory T cells in long-lasting Graves disease. The authors built TCR beta libraries using iRepertoire HTBI primers and Arm-PCR of CDR3 regions. TCRdb passed the multiplex PCR reads through MiXCR, listing each CDR3 protein once. The sample includes 300,000 to 350,000 distinct CDR3 sequences, around a fifth of them seen just once. Time point in this sample: persistent/refractory GD, antithyroid drugs over 5 years with positive TRAb. The authors made the TCR library using RNA they extracted from PBMCs. Sequencing used peripheral blood mononuclear cells (PBMCs), obtained when the disease was refractory, from a patient treated with antithyroid drugs. Source of these receptors: a female donor with Graves disease.

The table lists this clonotype with many counts. CDR3: CASWGATSYEQYF. The CDR3 DNA reads TGTGCCAGCTGGGGGGCTACCTCCTACGAGCAGTACTTC. The gene calls are TRBV6-1 and TRBJ2-7; D is tentatively TRBD1 or TRBD2 (6 bases each). Trimming removed 8 bases at V and 0 bases at J, with 11 bases between. Germline CDR1 is MNHNS and CDR2 is SASEGT. The CDR3 runs 13 residues.

This clonotype was seen many times. The chain carries TRBV6-1 and TRBJ1-2, with D perhaps matching TRBD1 (6 bases). The length of the CDR3 is 16 residues. Germline loops: CDR1 MNHNS, CDR2 SASEGT. V dropped 6 bases and J dropped 5 bases, with 22 bases sitting between them. The CDR3 protein is CASRLDRTAPVYGYTF. CDR3 coding DNA: TGTGCCAGCAGGCTAGACAGGACAGCACCCGTTTATGGCTACACCTTC.

The chain joins TRBV19 to TRBJ2-7; D call uncertain. Germline CDR1 reads LNHDA; CDR2 reads SQIVND (reference sequence). V lost 4 bases to trimming and J lost 6 bases, with 7 bases between them. This CDR3 spans 11 amino acids. The DNA of the CDR3 is TGTGCCAGTAGTACTGGCTGCGAGCAGTACTTC. It yields the protein CASSTGCEQYF.

This clonotype was counted many times. This rearrangement joins TRBV3-1 to TRBJ1-2; a possible D gene is TRBD1 (6 bases). The length of the CDR3 is 13 residues. Germline V lookup: CDR1 LGHDT, CDR2 YNNKEL (reference sequence). Trimming took off 4 bases at V and 8 bases at J, with 14 bases between the two ends. The CDR3: CASSLQQGKGYTF. The CDR3 DNA sequence: TGTGCCAGCAGCCTTCAACAGGGAAAGGGCTACACCTTC. Full variable domain (remainder filled in from reference TRBV3-1 and TRBJ1-2): DTAVSQTPKYLVTQMGNDKSIKCEQNLGHDTMYWYKQDSKKFLKIMFSYNNKELIINETVPNRFSPKSPDKAHLNLHINSLELGDSAVYFCASSLQQGKGYTFGSGTRLTVV.

This chain uses TRBV7-2 with TRBJ2-3; no definite D call. Trimming removed 0 bases at V and 3 bases at J, with 13 bases between. This CDR3 is built from 16 residues. The germline gives CDR1 SGHTA, CDR2 FQGNSA. The CDR3 DNA is TGTGCCAGCAGCTTAGCGGGCAGGCTAGTGACAGATACGCAGTATTTT. Amino acid sequence: CASSLAGRLVTDTQYF.

This clonotype was counted between two and nine times. J is TRBJ2-3 and V is TRBV7-2; 12 nucleotides align to TRBD2. J was trimmed by 2 bases and V by 5 bases; bases with no gene match: 5. Germline values: CDR1 SGHTA, CDR2 FQGNSA. This CDR3 spans 16 amino acids. This CDR3 is CASSAGLAGLTDTQYF. CDR3 bases: TGTGCCAGCAGCGCTGGACTAGCGGGACTCACAGATACGCAGTATTTT.

A few counts support this clonotype. V is TRBV19 and J is TRBJ2-2; 11 nucleotides agree with TRBD2. This CDR3 has 18 amino acids. Germline CDR1 and CDR2: LNHDA and SQIVND (reference sequence). V was clipped by 5 bases and J by 4 bases; unmatched bases: 12. In DNA form, the CDR3 reads TGTGCCAGTAGTCCCCAGATTGGAGGACTAGCGGGCACCGGGGAGCTGTTTTTT. This sequence encodes CASSPQIGGLAGTGELFF.

This clonotype has more than one count but fewer than ten. The CDR3 end shows no conserved phenylalanine or tryptophan, and so a read error is likely. This chain uses TRBV7-9 with TRBJ1-1, with 7 bases aligning to TRBD1. The CDR3 contains 15 residues. Germline V gives CDR1 SEHNR, CDR2 FQNEAQ (reference sequence). V dropped 5 bases and J dropped 1; count of bases not matched to a gene: 7. DNA for the CDR3: TGTGCCAGCAGCGCGCAACAGGGGACGAACACTGAAGCTTTCCTT. Protein: CASSAQQGTNTEAFL.

The V gene is TRBV5-6, the J gene TRBJ2-5; possible D gene TRBD2, 5 bases. V was cut by 2 bases and J by 7 bases, with 21 bases left in between. Germline V gene lookup returns CDR1 SGHDT and CDR2 YYEEEE. The CDR3 sequence is 16 residues long. The CDR3 sequence: CASSFISAESRGTQYF. CDR3 nucleotides: TGTGCCAGCAGCTTTATTAGCGCGGAGTCGCGAGGGACCCAGTACTTC.

This clonotype was observed many times. This chain uses TRBV29-1 with TRBJ2-7; 8 bases agree with TRBD2. Germline V lookup: CDR1 SQVTM, CDR2 ANQGSEA. CDR3 length: 14 amino acids. J gave up 4 bases and V 4 bases, and 9 bases lay outside the gene matches. CDR3 sequence (DNA): TGCAGCGTTGCAATAGCGGGAACTCGATACGAGCAGTACTTC. Its protein product is CSVAIAGTRYEQYF.

This clonotype was recorded a few times. V is TRBV18 and J is TRBJ2-1; TRBD1 matches at 8 bases. Germline V gives CDR1 KGHSH, CDR2 LQKENI. Losses at the gene ends were 0 bases for V and 5 bases for J; bases not matched to a gene: 3. The length of the CDR3 is 15 residues. The CDR3, as DNA: TGTGCCAGCTCACCACCGAGACAGGGGAACAATGAGCAGTTCTTC. Amino acids: CASSPPRQGNNEQFF.

This clonotype was observed a few times. V is TRBV5-1 and J is TRBJ2-5; no reliable D call. Per germline, CDR1 SGHRS and CDR2 YFSETQ. The CDR3 extends over 12 amino acids. Trimming left V 2 bases short and J 5 bases short, with 7 bases between. The CDR3 protein is CASSFIGETQYF. Here the CDR3 DNA reads TGCGCCAGCAGCTTCATCGGGGAGACCCAGTACTTC.

Concerning this clonotype itself: This may be a read error: a much more frequent sequence differs by one nucleotide. V gene TRBV2 combines with J gene TRBJ2-5, with no clear D. The V end lost 5 bases, the J end lost 7 bases, and 8 bases lay between the germline ends. The CDR3 is 11 residues long. Germline lookup yields CDR1 SNHLY and CDR2 FYNNEI. The CDR3 region has the DNA TGTGCCAGCAGTATCTCAGGGACCCAGTACTTC. It encodes CASSISGTQYF.

J is TRBJ2-3 and V is TRBV20-1; D gene uncertain. The CDR3 spans 12 residues. Between the trimmed V and J ends, which lost 3 bases and 4 bases, there was a span of 8 bases. Germline-derived CDR1 and CDR2 are DFQATT and SNEGSKA (reference sequence). The CDR3 loop reads CSARPRADTQYF. CDR3 sequence (DNA): TGCAGTGCTAGGCCTAGGGCAGATACGCAGTATTTT.